The rows below give T cell receptor beta chains drawn from one sample of a study of shared clonotypes between healthy human individuals. Sequencing was performed with immunoSEQ multiplex PCR; in TCRdb, only in-frame clones are kept and a portion is missing. The table has approximately 530,000 clones, about 96% seen once. Sequences were obtained from naive CD4+ T cells sorted from blood. The receptors shown here come from a woman in her twenties or thirties in good health. Both conserved end residues are part of each CDR3. A D gene is named only where the DNA matches it firmly. Only some rows state a clone size, as once, few, many or a class for expanded clones.

J gene | clone size | V gene | D gene | CDR3 protein | CDR3 DNA
TRBJ2-7 | . | TRBV25-1 | . | CASSEYGAYEQYF | TGTGCCAGCAGTGAATATGGGGCCTACGAGCAGTACTTC
TRBJ2-1 | . | TRBV15 | TRBD2 | CATSRGLASSYNEQFF | TGTGCCACCAGCAGGGGACTAGCGAGCTCCTACAATGAGCAGTTCTTC
TRBJ2-1 | . | TRBV5-1 | TRBD2 | CASSWASGSMYEQFF | TGCGCCAGCAGCTGGGCTAGCGGGAGTATGTATGAGCAGTTCTTC
TRBJ2-1 | . | TRBV27 | . | CASSISWSHNEQFF | TGTGCCAGCAGTATTAGCTGGTCCCACAATGAGCAGTTCTTC
TRBJ2-1 | . | TRBV18 | TRBD2 | CASSPQGGLGNEQFF | TGTGCCAGCTCACCACAGGGAGGGTTGGGCAATGAGCAGTTCTTC
TRBJ2-5 | . | TRBV28 | . | CASSFTSPGTQYF | TGTGCCAGCAGTTTTACCTCCCCCGGGACCCAGTACTTC
TRBJ2-3 | . | TRBV28 | . | CASSSGVGVSGTDTQYF | TGTGCCAGCAGTTCGGGGGTCGGTGTTAGCGGCACAGATACGCAGTATTTT
TRBJ1-2 | few | TRBV16 | TRBD1 | CASSRDRANYGYTF | TGTGCCAGCAGCCGGGACAGAGCTAACTATGGCTACACCTTC
TRBJ1-1 | . | TRBV7-2 | TRBD1 | CASSLYTVGQGGTEAFF | TGTGCCAGCAGCTTATATACGGTGGGACAGGGGGGAACTGAAGCTTTCTTT
TRBJ2-7 | . | TRBV4-2 | TRBD2 | CASSYGTSGSGEQYF | TGTGCCAGCAGCTACGGGACTAGCGGGAGTGGTGAGCAGTACTTC